This TCR beta chain emerged from a study of T cell responses to AZD1222 COVID-19 vaccine. The CDR3 has 14 residues. The J segment lost 4 bases and the V segment lost 4 bases, leaving 7 bases of the junction unmatched. Germline assignment: CDR1 SGHNT and CDR2 YYREEE (reference sequence). TCRdb's table, derived via immunoSEQ multiplex PCR, lists solely in-frame clones and lacks some. Altogether roughly 200,000 clones are present, approximately 94% being singletons, with the ten largest covering approximately 1.5%. V and J are TRBV5-4 and TRBJ2-7; 8 bases are shared with TRBD2. This clonotype was sampled from an adult who received the MenACWY meningococcal vaccine as a control. Material: peripheral blood, obtained 28 days after the second dose of the MenACWY control vaccine. The CDR3, as DNA: TGTGCCAGCAGCGTTCTGACTAGCGAGTACGAGCAGTACTTC. It codes for CASSVLTSEYEQYF.